Below are 4 T cell receptor beta chains sequenced from a single sample in a study of T cells in Graves' hyperthyroidism and ophthalmopathy. TCR beta CDR3 regions were amplified from RNA transcripts. RT-PCR in the first round (using the HTBI primer set) targeted the TCR CDR3. TCRdb itself ran the multiplex PCR reads through MiXCR, one entry per CDR3 protein. The sample records 490,000 or so distinct CDR3 sequences, approximately 23% being singletons. The sequenced sample was blood. The receptors were gathered from a woman in her seventies with Graves' ophthalmopathy.

The sample holds one count of this clonotype. V usage is TRBV12-3 or TRBV12-4 and J usage is TRBJ2-3, with a weak D call TRBD2 (7 bases). Trimming removed 8 bases at V and 2 bases at J, with 26 bases between. This CDR3 region has 18 residues. The CDR3 is CASSKSRGGRDYTDTQYF. The CDR3 nucleotides are TGTGCCAGCTCAAAATCACGTGGGGGGCGGGACTACACAGATACGCAGTATTTT.

The chain employs TRBV5-6 and TRBJ2-7; D unresolved. The germline gives CDR1 SGHDT, CDR2 YYEEEE. The V end lost 4 bases, the J end lost 7 bases, and 3 bases lay between the germline ends. CDR3 length: 9 amino acids. CDR3 region: CASSLEQYF. The CDR3 DNA is TGTGCCAGCAGCCTTGAGCAGTACTTC.

V gene TRBV7-9 combines with J gene TRBJ1-5; D is unresolved. Germline loops: CDR1 SEHNR, CDR2 FQNEAQ (reference sequence). The CDR3 totals 12 residues. Between the trimmed V and J ends, which lost 1 base and 9 bases, there was a span of 7 bases. CDR3 residues: CASSLESGPQHF. The CDR3 nucleotides read TGTGCCAGCAGCTTAGAGTCCGGGCCCCAGCATTTT.

This clonotype was counted only a few times. The chain recombines TRBV20-1 with TRBJ2-7; 8 positions agree with TRBD1. Germline V gene sequence: CDR1 DFQATT, CDR2 SNEGSKA (reference sequence). The CDR3 extends over 12 amino acids. The ends lost 6 bases at V and 3 bases at J; junction bases unmatched: 4. The CDR3 reads CSATDRGYEQYF. The CDR3 region has the DNA TGCAGTGCAACCGACAGGGGCTACGAGCAGTACTTC.